The 32 T cell receptor beta chains reported below all come from one sample, sequenced in a study of shared clonotypes between healthy human individuals. Assay: immunoSEQ multiplex PCR; the TCRdb copy retains only in-frame clones and omits some. This table has about 1,900,000 clones, approximately 95% appearing once. It was CD45RO-negative cells, positively selected for CCR7, that made up naive CD8 cells, with terminally differentiated effector memory CD45RA+ cells excluded. The sequencing sample was made of naive CD8+ T cells sorted from blood. The receptors stem from a man in his late teens or twenties in good health.

The chain links TRBV7-6 to TRBJ1-1, with D maybe TRBD1 (6 bases). The CDR3 is made up of 12 amino acids. Trimming left V 5 bases short and J 6 bases short, with 10 bases between. Germline V CDR1 and CDR2: SGHVS, FNYEAQ. The CDR3 spells CASSQEGAEAFF. CDR3 bases: TGTGCCAGCAGCCAGGAGGGGGCTGAAGCTTTCTTT.

V and J are TRBV29-1 and TRBJ2-5, with D maybe TRBD1 (5 bases). There are 12 residues in the CDR3. From germline, CDR1 is SQVTM and CDR2 ANQGSEA. V lost 5 bases and J lost 2, with 9 bases in between. In nucleotides, the CDR3 is TGCAGCGTTAGGGGCCAGCAAGAGACCCAGTACTTC. It encodes CSVRGQQETQYF. The variable domain in full, with the rest retrieved from reference TRBV29-1 and TRBJ2-5, is SAVISQKPSRDICQRGTSLTIQCQVDSQVTMMFWYRQQPGQSLTLIATANQGSEATYESGFVIDKFPISRPNLTFSTLTVSNMSPEDSSIYLCSVRGQQETQYFGPGTRLLVL.

The table lists this clone with a count of one. The chain has TRBV4-3 and TRBJ2-1; D call uncertain. The CDR3 length is 15 residues. Per the germline V gene, CDR1 is LGHNA and CDR2 is YSLEER. Trimming took off 0 bases at V and 0 bases at J, with 6 bases between the two ends. The CDR3 DNA sequence: TGCGCCAGCAGCCAAGATCCCGACTCCTACAATGAGCAGTTCTTC. The encoded protein is CASSQDPDSYNEQFF.

As concerns this clone: Other nucleotide sequences from this sample produce the same CDR3. The gene calls are TRBV9 and TRBJ2-2, with D possibly being TRBD1 (6 bases). The CDR3 contains 13 residues. V was pared by 0 bases and J by 8 bases, with 8 bases between. Germline V gene lookup returns CDR1 SGDLS and CDR2 YYNGEE. DNA of the CDR3: TGTGCCAGCAGCGTAGATGGGACAGGGGAGCTGTTTTTT. It translates to CASSVDGTGELFF.

The chain employs TRBV9 and TRBJ1-4; 7 positions match TRBD1. This CDR3 comprises 15 residues. Trimming removed 3 bases from V and 6 bases from J; junction bases left unmatched: 8. CDR1 SGDLS and CDR2 YYNGEE come from the germline V gene. The DNA for the CDR3 is TGTGCCAGCAGCGGAACCGGGACAGATTATGAAAAACTGTTTTTT. Its protein product is CASSGTGTDYEKLFF. Variable domain in full (rest from reference TRBV9 and TRBJ1-4): DSGVTQTPKHLITATGQRVTLRCSPRSGDLSVYWYQQSLDQGLQFLIQYYNGEERAKGNILERFSAQQFPDLHSELNLSSLELGDSALYFCASSGTGTDYEKLFFGSGTQLSVL.

This chain links TRBV9 with TRBJ2-3, with TRBD2 identical over 11 bases. Looked up from germline, CDR1 is SGDLS and CDR2 is YYNGEE. CDR3 length: 15 residues. V dropped 2 bases and J dropped 6; count of bases not matched to a gene: 5. The CDR3 sequence: CASSVSGRASDTQYF. For the CDR3, the DNA is TGTGCCAGCAGCGTTAGCGGGAGGGCGTCCGATACGCAGTATTTT.

This CDR3 is CASSSTARYGYTF. For the CDR3, the DNA is TGTGCCAGCAGCTCGACCGCGCGGTATGGCTACACCTTC. The gene calls are TRBV7-9 and TRBJ1-2; unclear D gene. CDR3 length: 13 amino acids. Germline CDR1 reads SEHNR; CDR2 reads FQNEAQ (reference sequence). V lost 4 bases and J lost 5, with 11 bases in between.

In its sample, this clone was seen once. The chain is built from TRBV13 and TRBJ2-7; TRBD2 matches at 8 bases. In germline, CDR1 is PRHDT, CDR2 FYEKMQ (reference sequence). V lost 5 bases to trimming and J lost 5 bases; unmatched junction nucleotides: 14. The CDR3 extends over 16 amino acids. In nucleotides, the CDR3 is TGTGCCAGCAGCACTCAATACGGGGGGGCAGGCGACGAGCAGTACTTC. It is translated as CASSTQYGGAGDEQYF.

The chain couples TRBV11-2 to TRBJ1-2, with D perhaps TRBD1 (5 bases). The CDR3 length is 15 residues. Trimming pared 3 bases from V and 3 bases from J, leaving 14 bases between. Germline assignment: CDR1 SGHAT and CDR2 FQNNGV. The CDR3 reads CASSFTEGLDYGYTF. The CDR3 bases are TGTGCCAGCAGCTTTACAGAGGGGTTGGACTATGGCTACACCTTC.

The V call is TRBV2, the J call TRBJ2-1; no definite D call. Trimming removed 10 bases from V and 5 bases from J, with 12 bases in between. The CDR3 is made up of 12 amino acids. CDR1 and CDR2 from the germline V gene are SNHLY and FYNNEI. As DNA, the CDR3 is TGTGCCACCCTTGAAGACCACAATGAGCAGTTCTTC. It codes for CATLEDHNEQFF.

This clone is a singleton in its sample. Different DNA sequences within this sample yield the same CDR3. The chain uses TRBV9 and TRBJ2-3; 7 bases map to TRBD2. This CDR3 spans 14 amino acids. Trimming removed 2 bases from V and 0 bases from J; junction bases left unmatched: 0. CDR1 SGDLS and CDR2 YYNGEE come from the germline V gene. In DNA, the CDR3 is TGTGCCAGCAGCGTGGGAGGGAGCACAGATACGCAGTATTTT. Translated, it gives CASSVGGSTDTQYF. The variable domain in full, completed from reference TRBV9 and TRBJ2-3, reads DSGVTQTPKHLITATGQRVTLRCSPRSGDLSVYWYQQSLDQGLQFLIQYYNGEERAKGNILERFSAQQFPDLHSELNLSSLELGDSALYFCASSVGGSTDTQYFGPGTRLTVL.

V is TRBV4-1 and J is TRBJ2-7; TRBD1 matches at 8 bases. Germline CDR1 is MGHRA and CDR2 is YSYEKL. Germline trimming cut 2 bases from V and 2 bases from J; bases unmatched to any gene: 8. The CDR3 is 16 amino acids. CDR3 in DNA: TGCGCCAGCAGCCAATCTACAGGGGGTGCGACCTACGAGCAGTACTTC. Protein sequence: CASSQSTGGATYEQYF.

The chain recombines TRBV4-1 with TRBJ1-6; possibly TRBD1 for D (5 bases). Between the trimmed V and J ends, which lost 0 bases and 13 bases, there was a span of 13 bases. The CDR3 consists of 14 residues. CDR1 is MGHRA and CDR2 is YSYEKL in the germline V gene. For the CDR3, the DNA is TGCGCCAGCAGCCAAGATTCGGGGGGAGGGCCCCTCCACTTT. Amino acid sequence: CASSQDSGGGPLHF.

The chain recombines TRBV5-3 with TRBJ1-2; D gene uncertain. TRBV5-3 has ORF status, its function being uncertain. The CDR3 contains 13 residues. V was pared by 0 bases and J by 6 bases, with 9 bases between. CDR3 nucleotide sequence: TGTGCCAGAAGCTTGGTTACATCCGATGGCTACACCTTC. Its protein is CARSLVTSDGYTF.

The V and J genes are TRBV10-1 and TRBJ2-3; the D gene is possibly TRBD2 (5 bases). This CDR3 has 16 residues. Deletions cut 3 bases from V and 1 base from J, with 14 bases between. In germline, CDR1 is WNHNN, CDR2 SYGVQD (reference sequence). CDR3: CASSDSLAEGTDTQYF. DNA for the CDR3: TGCGCCAGCAGTGATTCTCTGGCGGAGGGCACAGATACGCAGTATTTT.

V and J are TRBV5-1 and TRBJ1-2; 11 bases match TRBD1. The CDR3 is 15 residues long. The junction had 4 bases not matched to a gene; V was cut back by 0 bases and J by 6 bases. Per the germline V gene, CDR1 is SGHRS and CDR2 is YFSETQ. The CDR3 protein is CASSLEGQGGNGYTF. The CDR3 nucleotides read TGCGCCAGCAGCTTGGAGGGACAGGGGGGCAATGGCTACACCTTC.

The J gene is TRBJ2-1, the V gene TRBV27, with 11 bases that match TRBD2. The V gene's germline CDR1 is MNHEY and CDR2 SMNVEV (reference sequence). CDR3 length equals 15 residues. J lost 8 bases, V lost 2 bases, and 5 bases had no gene match. CDR3: CASSLRLAGIDEQFF. Written as DNA, the CDR3 is TGTGCCAGCAGTTTAAGACTAGCGGGGATCGATGAGCAGTTCTTC.

Concerning this clone itself: At the DNA level, this CDR3 is encoded by other sequences in the same sample as well. The V gene is TRBV6-5, the J gene TRBJ1-2; D not resolved. Germline-derived CDR1 and CDR2 are MNHEY and SVGAGI. V shed 0 bases and J shed 0 bases, with 8 bases lying between them. The length of the CDR3 is 15 residues. CDR3 in amino acids: CASSYSPETNYGYTF. The CDR3 DNA follows: TGTGCCAGCAGTTACTCTCCAGAAACTAACTATGGCTACACCTTC.

The chain links TRBV27 to TRBJ2-7; 8 nucleotides line up with TRBD2. Germline CDR1 and CDR2: MNHEY and SMNVEV (reference sequence). This CDR3 contains 14 residues. Losses at the gene ends were 2 bases for V and 6 bases for J; bases not matched to a gene: 6. The CDR3 here is CASSLSLAGTEQYF. CDR3 nucleotides: TGTGCCAGCAGTTTAAGCCTAGCGGGTACCGAGCAGTACTTC.

With regard to this clone: The identical CDR3 is also encoded by other nucleotide sequences in the sample. The V gene is TRBV27, the J gene TRBJ2-3; 8 positions match TRBD1. The CDR3 runs 13 residues. The trim removed 6 bases at V and 6 bases at J, leaving 5 bases unmatched. Germline lookup yields CDR1 MNHEY and CDR2 SMNVEV (reference sequence). The CDR3 coding sequence is TGTGCCAGCAGCTTAACAGGGGGGGATACGCAGTATTTT. This encodes CASSLTGGDTQYF.

The V call is TRBV5-5, the J call TRBJ2-5; TRBD1 matches 9 bases. Germline V gives CDR1 SGHKS, CDR2 YYEKEE (reference sequence). The J segment lost 5 bases and the V segment lost 3 bases, leaving 5 bases of the junction unmatched. This CDR3 is built from 14 residues. For the CDR3, the DNA is TGTGCCAGCAGCTCGGACAGGGGTGACGAGACCCAGTACTTC. Its translation: CASSSDRGDETQYF.

This sequence joins TRBV5-8 and TRBJ2-7, with 9 bases lining up with TRBD1. CDR3 length: 15 amino acids. Unmatched junction bases numbered 11, after V lost 3 bases and J lost 7 bases. Germline V gene lookup returns CDR1 SGHTS and CDR2 YDEGEE. CDR3 DNA: TGTGCCAGCAGCTCAAAATTAACAGGGGGCCTTGAGCAGTACTTC. Translating gives CASSSKLTGGLEQYF.

The rearrangement links TRBV5-1 to TRBJ2-1; 10 bases map to TRBD2. V lost 0 bases to trimming and J lost 8 bases; unmatched junction nucleotides: 5. The CDR3 runs to 15 residues. CDR1 is SGHRS and CDR2 is YFSETQ in the germline V gene. CDR3: CASSLGLAGDDEQFF. In nucleotides, the CDR3 is TGCGCCAGCAGCTTGGGGCTAGCGGGAGATGATGAGCAGTTCTTC.

This chain links TRBV4-3 with TRBJ2-5; TRBD1 matches 7 bases. The V gene's germline CDR1 is LGHNA and CDR2 YSLEER. CDR3 length: 15 residues. The J segment lost 9 bases and the V segment lost 0 bases, leaving 10 bases of the junction unmatched. The CDR3 coding sequence is TGCGCCAGCAGCCAAGACTCATCGACAGGGCAGGCCCAGTACTTC. Its protein product is CASSQDSSTGQAQYF.

This chain links TRBV19 with TRBJ2-7; tentative D call: TRBD2 (6 bases). Germline CDR1 and CDR2: LNHDA and SQIVND (reference sequence). The CDR3 spans 15 residues. V was trimmed by 6 bases and J by 2 bases, leaving 17 bases between them. The CDR3 is CASSAGAAGPYEQYF. As DNA, the CDR3 is TGTGCCAGTAGCGCCGGGGCTGCGGGACCCTACGAGCAGTACTTC.

The chain joins TRBV5-4 to TRBJ2-1, with TRBD2 as a possible D gene (5 bases). V lost 4 bases to trimming and J lost 7 bases, with 15 bases between them. Germline CDR1 SGHNT, CDR2 YYREEE (reference sequence). The CDR3 totals 14 residues. In DNA, the CDR3 is TGTGCCAGCAGCCCTGACATCGGCGGGAATGAGCAGTTCTTC. Translated, it gives CASSPDIGGNEQFF.

This rearrangement joins TRBV5-6 to TRBJ1-1; D not resolved. The CDR3 loop spans 13 amino acids. V gave up 1 base and J gave up 1 base, with 5 bases separating them. Germline CDR1 SGHDT, CDR2 YYEEEE. The CDR3 spells CASSLIWNTEAFF. The CDR3 nucleotides read TGTGCCAGCAGCTTGATTTGGAACACTGAAGCTTTCTTT.

Concerning this clone: This CDR3 is also generated by other DNA sequences in the sample. This chain uses TRBV11-2 with TRBJ2-1, with no clear D. V lost 0 bases, J lost 4 bases, and 7 bases lay in between. The germline CDR1 and CDR2 sequences are SGHAT and FQNNGV. There are 14 residues in the CDR3. The CDR3 here is CASSLDGSYNEQFF. In nucleotides, the CDR3 is TGTGCCAGCAGCTTAGATGGGTCTTACAATGAGCAGTTCTTC.

This sequence joins TRBV5-4 and TRBJ2-4, with unresolved D. CDR3 size: 13 residues. The V and J ends lost 0 bases and 7 bases respectively, with 8 bases between them. The germline V gene has CDR1 SGHNT and CDR2 YYREEE (reference sequence). CDR3 bases: TGTGCCAGCAGCTTGGGGGCAGAGAACATTCAGTACTTC. This translates into CASSLGAENIQYF. Complete variable domain (other parts from reference TRBV5-4 and TRBJ2-4): ETGVTQSPTHLIKTRGQQVTLRCSSQSGHNTVSWYQQALGQGPQFIFQYYREEENGRGNFPPRFSGLQFPNYSSELNVNALELDDSALYLCASSLGAENIQYFGAGTRLSVL.

The chain employs TRBV7-8 and TRBJ2-2; TRBD2 aligns across 9 bases. The CDR3 spans 19 residues. Unmatched junction bases numbered 15, after V lost 4 bases and J lost 3 bases. Germline-derived CDR1 and CDR2 are SGHVS and FQNEAQ. This chain's CDR3 is CASSSLLRGGRADTGELFF. The CDR3 DNA follows: TGTGCCAGCAGCTCCCTACTAAGGGGCGGGAGGGCGGACACCGGGGAGCTGTTTTTT.

CDR3 protein: CAIGDAPETEAFF. Here the CDR3 DNA reads TGTGCCATCGGGGACGCCCCGGAGACTGAAGCTTTCTTT. This chain links TRBV10-3 with TRBJ1-1; maybe TRBD1 (5 bases). This CDR3 comprises 13 residues. Trimming pared 8 bases from V and 5 bases from J, leaving 15 bases between. Germline-derived CDR1 and CDR2 are ENHRY and SYGVKD.

This clone was picked up a small number of times. The chain has TRBV19 and TRBJ2-7; 8 nucleotides align to TRBD1. Per germline, CDR1 LNHDA and CDR2 SQIVND (reference sequence). The CDR3 sequence is 13 residues long. The V and J ends lost 7 bases and 4 bases, in that order; junction bases with no gene match: 6. The CDR3 nucleotides are TGTGCCAGTACCGCAGGGGGCGGGTACGAGCAGTACTTC. Translation: CASTAGGGYEQYF.